The TCR beta chain under discussion was sequenced for a study of CD8+ T cells in alopecia areata. Investigators isolated RNA and reverse transcribed it into cDNA to act as the sequencing template. TCRdb's copy holds only in-frame clones and misses some; the assay was immunoSEQ multiplex PCR. The data contain approximately 120,000 clones, roughly 50% of them singletons. Peripheral blood samples and lesional scalp punch biopsies were obtained from alopecia areata patients. Trimming cost V 4 bases and J 2 bases; bases outside gene matches: 5. The CDR3 consists of 15 residues. From germline, CDR1 is MGHRA and CDR2 YSYEKL.

V gene TRBV4-1 combines with J gene TRBJ2-3; 8 positions agree with TRBD1. The specimen sequenced was NKG2D-low CD8+ T cells sorted from blood. The clonotype originates from a human donor with alopecia areata. The CDR3 here is CASSLRTGLTDTQYF. Written as DNA, the CDR3 is TGCGCCAGCAGCCTACGGACAGGGCTCACAGATACGCAGTATTTT.